This TCR beta chain was recorded in a study of blood T cells in healthy people across ages (dated by TCRdb to between 2015 and 2017). About the study as a whole: In model experiments, template switching captured roughly one uniquely barcoded TCR beta cDNA molecule for every two T cells. To avoid experimental bias, donors of different ages were distributed randomly across sequencing lanes. The donors were split into four age groups: young (average 16 years), middle-aged (39), aged (about 56) and long-lived (roughly 88). Using the same blood draw, the study looked at two additional independent replicas of 1 million unique cDNA reads for two donors, one aged 18 to 29 and the other aged 80 or older. To track age-related changes in TCR beta repertoire diversity, the study relied on deep sequencing normalized with unique cDNA molecular identifiers.

The donors were about 40 Caucasian individuals from Russia, aged roughly 6 to 100 years, who were systemically healthy. Roughly 9.5 milliliters of peripheral blood were drawn from each donor into EDTA-treated Vacutainer tubes. Ficoll-Paque density-gradient centrifugation was used to isolate PBMCs, with at least 6 million obtained per sample. Total RNA was extracted from PBMCs with Trizol reagent, with at least 5 micrograms obtained per sample. The percentages of naive CD45RAhigh/CD27high T cells were determined by flow cytometry on a PBMC aliquot from every donor. Libraries came from 5' RACE. These reads were obtained on an Illumina HiSeq 2500. A second PCR of about 7 to 12 cycles was run with a J-beta primer mix and a sample-barcoded 5' primer. A unique molecular identifier was introduced onto each TCR beta cDNA molecule by a template-switch 5' adaptor carrying 12 random nucleotides. Each sample yielded at least 3 million CDR3-containing paired-end reads. All of the RNA was converted into first-strand cDNA using the Mint cDNA synthesis kit, with a TRBC-specific oligonucleotide serving as the primer. All cDNA was treated with uracil-DNA glycosylase and then went through a first 18-cycle PCR with the universal primers M1SS and BC2_uni_R. Concerning the study's data processing: Each sample was normalized by randomly selecting 1 million high-quality reads, each carrying a distinct molecular identifier. Reads with shared molecular identifiers were discarded instead of being binned into consensus sequences. MiTCR, run with a Q25 quality threshold and the strictest error-elimination algorithm, handled CDR3 identification, clonotype clustering and error correction. A nonparametric unseen species model with Euler transformation was used to estimate a lower bound on total TCR beta diversity. TCRdb trimmed public reads at Q25 via fastp, called clones via MiXCR and kept in-frame beta chains. Each record represents a unique CDR3 protein, reported with the most common genes and DNA among its rows. The V and J calls were determined by TCRdb, not by the authors. The sample records 1.5 million to 2 million distinct CDR3 sequences, 49% of which are singletons. The ten top clones hold roughly 2.1% of the sample.

The germline V gene gives CDR1 as SGDLS and CDR2 as YYNGEE. CDR3 length: 20 amino acids, cysteine to phenylalanine. The entry retains the CDR3 DNA only, 60 bases that are in frame from base 1. V has 4 bases trimmed and J has 3 bases trimmed; junction bases matching no gene number 19. Study-level results and caveats: Because donor CMV infection status was unknown, age-related changes in expanded clonotypes were potentially confounded. Conclusive comparison of naive and antigen-experienced compartments was prevented by the profiling of bulk unsorted PBMCs. Estimates of total diversity from one million sequenced T cells were regarded as lower bounds and underestimates. There was a strong correlation between observed TCR beta diversity and the percentage of naive T cells measured by flow cytometry. Compared with the aged group, the long-lived group had more naive CD4+ T cells, fewer expanded clones and increased TCR diversity, a pattern suggesting age selection. Observed TCR beta diversity per million T cells fell roughly linearly with age, and a significant reduction was already apparent by age approximately 41.

As concerns this clonotype: The specificity of this receptor is unknown. One base away there is no much larger clone; base qualities are not given.

The rearranged chain carries TRBV9 and TRBJ2-6, with TRBD1 matching 7 junction bases. Sequencing was performed on blood. The sequence was obtained from a woman aged 40 to 50 in good health. The CDR3 here reads CASSPREGGTLRGGANVLTF. The DNA sequence is given as TGTGCCAGCAGCCCCCGGGAAGGGGGCACTCTAAGGGGTGGGGCCAACGTCCTGACTTTC.